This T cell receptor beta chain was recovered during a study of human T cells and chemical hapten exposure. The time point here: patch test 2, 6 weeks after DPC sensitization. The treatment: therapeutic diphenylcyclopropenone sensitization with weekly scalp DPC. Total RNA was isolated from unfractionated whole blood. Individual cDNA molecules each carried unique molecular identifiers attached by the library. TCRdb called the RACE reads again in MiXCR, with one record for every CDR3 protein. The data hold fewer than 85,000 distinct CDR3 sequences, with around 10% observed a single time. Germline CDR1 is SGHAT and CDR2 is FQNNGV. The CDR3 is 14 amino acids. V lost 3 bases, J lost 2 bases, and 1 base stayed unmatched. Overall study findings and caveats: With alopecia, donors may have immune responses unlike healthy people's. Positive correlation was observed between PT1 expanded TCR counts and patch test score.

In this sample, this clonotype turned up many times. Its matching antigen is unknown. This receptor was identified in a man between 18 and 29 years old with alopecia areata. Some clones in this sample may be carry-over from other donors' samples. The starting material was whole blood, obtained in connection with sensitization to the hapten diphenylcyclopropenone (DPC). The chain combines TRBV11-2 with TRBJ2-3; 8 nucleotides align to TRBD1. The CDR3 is CASSLGQATDTQYF. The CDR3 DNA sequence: TGTGCCAGCAGCTTGGGACAGGCCACAGATACGCAGTATTTT. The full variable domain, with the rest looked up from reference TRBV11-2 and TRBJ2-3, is EAGVAQSPRYKIIEKRQSVAFWCNPISGHATLYWYQQILGQGPKLLIQFQNNGVVDDSQLPKDRFSAERLKGVDSTLKIQPAKLEDSAVYLCASSLGQATDTQYFGPGTRLTVL.